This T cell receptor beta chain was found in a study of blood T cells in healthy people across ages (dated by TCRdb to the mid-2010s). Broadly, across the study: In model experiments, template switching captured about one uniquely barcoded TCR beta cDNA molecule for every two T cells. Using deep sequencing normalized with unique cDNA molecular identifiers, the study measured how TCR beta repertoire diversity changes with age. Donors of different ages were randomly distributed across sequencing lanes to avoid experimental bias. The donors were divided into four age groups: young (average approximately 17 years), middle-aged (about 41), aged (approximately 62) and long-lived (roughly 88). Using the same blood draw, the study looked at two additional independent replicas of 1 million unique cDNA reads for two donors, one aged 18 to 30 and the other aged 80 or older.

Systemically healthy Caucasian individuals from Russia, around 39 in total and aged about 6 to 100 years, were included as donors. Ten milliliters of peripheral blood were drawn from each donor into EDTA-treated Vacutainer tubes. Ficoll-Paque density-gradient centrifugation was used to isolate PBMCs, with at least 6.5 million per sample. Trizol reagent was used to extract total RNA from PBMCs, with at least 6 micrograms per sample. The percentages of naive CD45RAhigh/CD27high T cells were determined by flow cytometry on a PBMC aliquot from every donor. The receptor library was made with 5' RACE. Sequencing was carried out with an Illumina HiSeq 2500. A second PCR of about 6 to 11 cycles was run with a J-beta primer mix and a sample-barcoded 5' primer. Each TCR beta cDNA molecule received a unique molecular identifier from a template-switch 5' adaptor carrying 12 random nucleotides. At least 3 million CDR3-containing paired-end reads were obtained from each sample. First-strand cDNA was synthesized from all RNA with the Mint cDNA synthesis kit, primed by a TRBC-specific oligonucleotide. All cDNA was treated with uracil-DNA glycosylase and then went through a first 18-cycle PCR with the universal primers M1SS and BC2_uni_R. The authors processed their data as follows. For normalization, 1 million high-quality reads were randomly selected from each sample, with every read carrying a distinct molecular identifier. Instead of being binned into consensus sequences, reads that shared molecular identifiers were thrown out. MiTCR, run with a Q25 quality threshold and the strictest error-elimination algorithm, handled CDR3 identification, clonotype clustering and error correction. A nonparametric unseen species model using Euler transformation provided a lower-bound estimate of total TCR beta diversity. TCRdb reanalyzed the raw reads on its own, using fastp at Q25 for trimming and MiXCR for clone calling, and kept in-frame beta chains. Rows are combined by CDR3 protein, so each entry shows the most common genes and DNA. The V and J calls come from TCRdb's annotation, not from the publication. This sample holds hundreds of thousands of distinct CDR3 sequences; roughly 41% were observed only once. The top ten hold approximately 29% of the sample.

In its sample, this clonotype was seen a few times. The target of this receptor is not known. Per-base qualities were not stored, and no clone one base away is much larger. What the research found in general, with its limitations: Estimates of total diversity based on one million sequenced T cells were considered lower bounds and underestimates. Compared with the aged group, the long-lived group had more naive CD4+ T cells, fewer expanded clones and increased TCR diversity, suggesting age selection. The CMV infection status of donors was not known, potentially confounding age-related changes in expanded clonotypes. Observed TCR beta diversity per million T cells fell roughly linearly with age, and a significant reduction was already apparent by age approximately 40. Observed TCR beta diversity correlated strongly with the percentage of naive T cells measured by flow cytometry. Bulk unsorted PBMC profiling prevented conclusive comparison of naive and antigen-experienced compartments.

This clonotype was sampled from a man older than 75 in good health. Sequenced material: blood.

The nucleotide sequence is TGCAGCGGTACTCGGGACAGATCTAACACTGAAGCTTTCTTT. Its coded protein is CSGTRDRSNTEAFF. The V and J segments used are TRBV29-1 and TRBJ1-1; 7 bases in the junction line up with TRBD1. V and J are trimmed by 7 bases and 2 bases, and the gene matches miss 10 bases of the junction. As encoded in the germline V gene, CDR1 is SQVTM while CDR2 is ANQGSEA. The CDR3 numbers 14 residues from cysteine through phenylalanine. Left in the record is the CDR3 DNA by itself, 42 bases read in frame from the first base.